This passage covers 6 T cell receptor beta chains from one sample sequenced in a study of Graves' ophthalmopathy and Graves' hyperthyroidism. RNA served as the template for amplifying TCR beta CDR3 regions. HTBI-primed first-round RT-PCR preceded second-round multiplex PCR. One entry per CDR3 protein results from TCRdb running MiXCR on the multiplex PCR reads. Of about 480,000 distinct CDR3 sequences in the sample, around 15% were seen once. Sequenced: blood. The source is a woman in her twenties or thirties with Graves' ophthalmopathy.

The genes are TRBV24-1 and TRBJ1-2; D gene ambiguous. Per germline, CDR1 KGHDR and CDR2 SFDVKD. V lost 8 bases, J lost 2 bases, and 14 bases lay in between. The CDR3 has 14 residues. For the CDR3, the DNA is TGTGCCACCATTACCCAACACGTAAACTATGGCTACACCTTC. Translated, it gives CATITQHVNYGYTF.

This clonotype was found many times. The rearrangement links TRBV27 to TRBJ2-6; 7 positions agree with TRBD1. V was pared by 5 bases and J by 4 bases, with 8 bases of the junction left unmatched. The germline gives CDR1 MNHEY, CDR2 SMNVEV (reference sequence). The CDR3 contains 16 residues. The CDR3 nucleotides are TGTGCCAGCAGTACAACAGGGGTAATGGGGGCCAACGTCCTGACTTTC. It is translated as CASSTTGVMGANVLTF.

This clonotype was seen only a few times. The rearrangement links TRBV30 to TRBJ1-2; 7 bases are a match to TRBD1. V was pared by 2 bases and J by 3 bases, with 6 bases of the junction left unmatched. CDR3 length: 14 amino acids. Germline V gene lookup returns CDR1 GTSNPN and CDR2 SVGIG (reference sequence). Here the CDR3 DNA reads TGTGCCTGGAGTAGGACAGGTTTCGACTATGGCTACACCTTC. Translating gives CAWSRTGFDYGYTF.

This clonotype has a count of ten or more. The CDR3 is CASSEYRGLQHF. DNA of the CDR3: TGTGCCAGCAGCGAATACAGGGGCCTCCAGCATTTT. This chain connects TRBV6-2 or TRBV6-3 to TRBJ1-5, with 7 bases matching TRBD1. Germline V gives CDR1 MNHEY, CDR2 SVGEGT. Trimming cost V 6 bases and J 12 bases; bases outside gene matches: 8. The CDR3 extends over 12 amino acids.

There are many counts of this clonotype. Written as DNA, the CDR3 is TGTGCCAGCAGTTACGAATCAGGCACCAACTACGAGCAGTACTTC. It codes for CASSYESGTNYEQYF. This chain connects TRBV6-2 or TRBV6-3 to TRBJ2-7; D remains unclear. Trimming cost V 2 bases and J 3 bases, with 14 bases left between them. The CDR3 has 15 residues. Germline CDR1 MNHEY, CDR2 SVGEGT.

This clonotype has at least ten counts. The V and J genes are TRBV4-1 and TRBJ2-7; D not certain. CDR3 length: 15 amino acids. Trimming pared 3 bases from V and 6 bases from J, leaving 18 bases between. Germline CDR1 MGHRA, CDR2 YSYEKL. CDR3: CASSHTSGRSGEQYF. The DNA for the CDR3 is TGCGCCAGCAGCCATACCTCGGGTCGGTCCGGCGAGCAGTACTTC.